This is a list of T cell receptor beta chains from one sample in a study of response to subunit inactivated influenza vaccine. Via MiXCR, TCRdb re-called the RT-PCR reads, giving one row per CDR3 protein. The sample records 150,000 to 200,000 distinct CDR3 sequences, 9.5% to 15% being singletons. This same sample was also part of a study on T cells expressing NK-cell markers.

The sequencing here drew on CD8+ T cells sorted from PBMCs, taken about 11 days after vaccination. Every receptor here comes from a man aged 45-65 years who received an inactivated influenza vaccine. The CDR3 runs from the conserved cysteine through the conserved F or W. The D gene is left open where the match is weak. Clone size is not always given. Where it is, it says once, few, many or a class for expanded clones.

j_gene,d_gene,len,v_gene,abundance,CDR3aa,CDR3nt
TRBJ1-2,-,15,TRBV7-2,few,CASSLSTGPNYGYTF,TGTGCCAGCAGCTTAAGCACAGGGCCCAACTATGGCTACACCTTC
TRBJ2-7,TRBD2,14,TRBV20-1,-,CSAPSSGATYEQYF,TGCAGTGCACCCTCTAGCGGGGCCACGTACGAGCAGTACTTC
TRBJ2-3,-,15,TRBV9,-,CASSASSPSTDTQYF,TGTGCCAGCAGCGCCTCCTCCCCTAGCACAGATACGCAGTATTTT
TRBJ2-3,-,15,TRBV9,once,CANFSKGSPTDTQYF,TGTGCGAACTTCTCAAAGGGGAGTCCCACAGATACGCAGTATTTT
TRBJ2-7,TRBD1,15,TRBV20-1,-,CSARDRTGNSYEQYF,TGCAGTGCTAGAGACCGGACAGGGAACTCCTACGAGCAGTACTTC
TRBJ2-3,TRBD2,15,TRBV7-9,-,CASRDRRDYRDTQYF,TGTGCCAGCAGAGATCGCCGGGACTACCGAGATACGCAGTATTTT
TRBJ1-1,TRBD1,16,TRBV19,-,CASSIGDRGMNTEAFF,TGTGCCAGTAGTATAGGGGACAGGGGGATGAACACTGAAGCTTTCTTT
TRBJ2-5,-,15,TRBV9,few,CASSVAGRLQETQYF,TGTGCCAGCAGCGTAGCAGGGAGGTTACAAGAGACCCAGTACTTC
TRBJ2-7,-,14,TRBV9,-,CASSVSADSYEQYF,TGTGCCAGCAGCGTAAGCGCAGATTCCTACGAGCAGTACTTC
TRBJ1-2,-,13,TRBV11-2,-,CAGSPDTTRGYTF,TGTGCCGGCAGCCCAGACACGACGCGTGGCTACACCTTC
TRBJ2-5,-,14,TRBV29-1,-,CSVEPKGIQETQYF,TGCAGCGTTGAACCAAAGGGAATCCAAGAGACCCAGTACTTC
TRBJ2-7,-,16,TRBV4-1,few,CASSHRSGADSYEQYF,TGCGCCAGCAGCCACCGCTCGGGGGCCGATTCCTACGAGCAGTACTTC
TRBJ2-7,TRBD2,14,TRBV12-3/TRBV12-4,-,CASSTSGGLYEQYF,TGTGCCAGCAGTACTAGCGGGGGGCTTTACGAGCAGTACTTC
TRBJ2-3,TRBD1,16,TRBV7-9,few,CASSSTGVRGGDTQYF,TGTGCCAGCAGCTCGACAGGGGTCCGCGGTGGGGATACGCAGTATTTT
TRBJ1-5,TRBD1,13,TRBV12-3/TRBV12-4,many,CASSDRASQPQHF,TGTGCCAGCAGCGACAGGGCCAGTCAGCCCCAGCATTTT
TRBJ2-7,TRBD2,15,TRBV7-9,-,CASSLGAGVTYEQYF,TGTGCCAGCAGCTTAGGAGCGGGAGTCACCTACGAGCAGTACTTC
TRBJ2-1,TRBD2,14,TRBV4-1,once,CASSRETSARVQFF,TGCGCCAGCAGCCGAGAGACTAGCGCGCGCGTGCAGTTCTTC
TRBJ2-3,TRBD1,17,TRBV7-6,-,CASSSVPGQGFVDTQYF,TGTGCCAGCAGCTCAGTACCGGGACAGGGGTTCGTAGATACGCAGTATTTT
TRBJ2-3,-,13,TRBV12-3/TRBV12-4,-,CASGSGRPDTQYF,TGTGCCAGCGGATCGGGTCGCCCAGATACGCAGTATTTT
TRBJ2-1,-,12,TRBV7-6,-,CASSLVPTEQFF,TGTGCCAGCAGCTTAGTTCCCACCGAGCAGTTCTTC
TRBJ2-7,TRBD2,14,TRBV9,few,CASSPRGGGHEQYF,TGTGCCAGCAGCCCCCGGGGGGGGGGTCACGAGCAGTACTTC
TRBJ2-1,-,13,TRBV15,-,CATSRDPLNEQFF,TGTGCCACCAGCAGAGATCCCCTCAATGAGCAGTTCTTC
TRBJ2-7,-,14,TRBV7-8,-,CASSLQGLSYEQYF,TGTGCCAGCAGCTTGCAGGGACTGTCCTACGAGCAGTACTTC
TRBJ2-1,TRBD1,14,TRBV27,-,CASSLYRGYNEQFF,TGTGCCAGCAGTTTATACAGGGGCTACAATGAGCAGTTCTTC
TRBJ2-3,-,14,TRBV19,-,CASRDSTLTDTQYF,TGTGCCAGCAGGGATTCCACCCTCACAGATACGCAGTATTTT
TRBJ2-5,-,16,TRBV29-1,few,CSVGEITGINQETQYF,TGCAGCGTGGGCGAAATTACAGGGATCAACCAAGAGACCCAGTACTTC
TRBJ2-3,TRBD2,18,TRBV7-8,-,CASSLEGLAGLEGDTQYF,TGTGCCAGCAGCTTAGAGGGACTAGCGGGACTCGAAGGGGATACGCAGTATTTT
TRBJ2-7,-,14,TRBV11-2,many,CASSLNDGNYEQYF,TGTGCCAGCAGCTTAAATGACGGAAACTACGAGCAGTACTTC
TRBJ2-1,TRBD2,16,TRBV5-1,many,CASSLEPGLQRGEQFF,TGCGCCAGCAGCTTAGAACCGGGACTACAACGGGGTGAGCAGTTCTTC
TRBJ2-7,-,13,TRBV12-3/TRBV12-4,once,CASSQGFRSEQYF,TGTGCCAGCAGCCAGGGGTTCCGGAGCGAGCAGTACTTC
TRBJ2-2,-,15,TRBV24-1,-,CATSDKTSRAGELFF,TGTGCCACCAGTGACAAGACCTCCCGGGCCGGGGAGCTGTTTTTT
TRBJ2-1,-,12,TRBV19,-,CASSSGDNEQFF,TGTGCCAGTAGTTCAGGGGACAATGAGCAGTTCTTC
TRBJ2-7,TRBD1,17,TRBV5-1,few,CASSLVQGAKPTYEQYF,TGCGCCAGCAGCTTGGTGCAGGGGGCGAAACCCACCTACGAGCAGTACTTC
TRBJ1-2,TRBD1,13,TRBV15,few,CATAQGVNYGYTF,TGTGCCACCGCTCAGGGGGTTAACTATGGCTACACCTTC
TRBJ1-1,-,12,TRBV7-9,many,CATEAGDTEAFF,TGTGCCACCGAAGCAGGAGACACTGAAGCTTTCTTT
TRBJ2-1,TRBD2,16,TRBV20-1,-,CSASWVAGGPYNEQFF,TGCAGTGCTAGCTGGGTAGCGGGGGGTCCCTACAATGAGCAGTTCTTC
TRBJ2-2,-,17,TRBV7-9,-,CASSSNDGFTGTGELFF,TGTGCCAGCAGCTCAAACGACGGGTTCACTGGGACCGGGGAGCTGTTTTTT
TRBJ1-1,-,16,TRBV14,few,CASSQDRGLMNTEAFF,TGTGCCAGCAGCCAAGATCGGGGACTCATGAACACTGAAGCTTTCTTT
TRBJ2-7,TRBD1,17,TRBV12-3/TRBV12-4,few,CASRKTLLRDRGNEQYF,TGTGCCAGCAGGAAAACACTCCTCCGGGACAGGGGCAACGAGCAGTACTTC
TRBJ2-7,-,12,TRBV5-1,many,CASYGTTYEQYF,TGCGCCAGCTATGGTACCACCTACGAGCAGTACTTC
TRBJ2-3,-,16,TRBV30,many,CAWSEQESWVTDTQYF,TGTGCCTGGAGTGAGCAGGAGAGTTGGGTCACAGATACGCAGTATTTT
TRBJ1-6,-,15,TRBV28,few,CASASGAIYNSPLHF,TGTGCCAGCGCGAGCGGGGCGATCTATAATTCACCCCTCCACTTT
TRBJ1-1,-,13,TRBV9,-,CASSEARAGEAFF,TGTGCCAGCAGCGAGGCCCGGGCAGGTGAAGCTTTCTTT
TRBJ1-2,-,14,TRBV6-5,few,CASSYTDSNYGYTF,TGTGCCAGCAGTTACACCGACAGTAACTATGGCTACACCTTC
TRBJ1-4,TRBD1,13,TRBV4-1,few,CASNYQGAGQLFF,TGCGCCAGCAATTATCAGGGGGCTGGACAACTGTTTTTT